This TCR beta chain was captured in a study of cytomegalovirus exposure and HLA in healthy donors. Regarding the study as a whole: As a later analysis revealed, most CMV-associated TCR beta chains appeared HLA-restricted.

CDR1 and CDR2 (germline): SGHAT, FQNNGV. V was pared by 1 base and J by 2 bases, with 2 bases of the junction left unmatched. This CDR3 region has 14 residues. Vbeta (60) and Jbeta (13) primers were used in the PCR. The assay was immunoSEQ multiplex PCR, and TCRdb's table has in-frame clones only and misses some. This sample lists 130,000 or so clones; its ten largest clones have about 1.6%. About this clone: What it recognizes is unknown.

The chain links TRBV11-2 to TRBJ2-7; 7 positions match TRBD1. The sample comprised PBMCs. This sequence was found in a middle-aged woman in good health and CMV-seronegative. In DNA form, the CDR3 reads TGTGCCAGCAGCTTAGGGACAGGAACCTACGAGCAGTACGTC. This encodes CASSLGTGTYEQYV.